A selection of T cell receptor beta chains follows, all from one sample in a study of T cell repertoires in cytomegalovirus infection. What these receptors recognize is not known. MiXCR, applied by TCRdb to the reads, yields one record per CDR3 protein. There are approximately 1,000,000 distinct CDR3 sequences in the sample; about 33% occur only once, and roughly 13% lies in the top ten. The sample consisted of cultured CD8+ T cells from PBMCs, taken from culture after CMV antigen stimulation. These TCRs come from a human donor in good health (CMV status not recorded). Some clones in this sample may be carry-over from other donors' samples. The CDR3 runs from the conserved cysteine through the conserved F or W. A D gene is named only where the DNA matches it firmly. The size entry is marked missing in some rows and otherwise reads once, few, many or a size class.

J gene | CDR3 length | V gene | D gene | clone size | CDR3 protein | CDR3 DNA
TRBJ1-4 | 10 | TRBV12-3/TRBV12-4 | - | few | CASSLKKLFF | TGTGCCAGCAGTTTGAAAAAACTGTTTTTT
TRBJ2-1 | 21 | TRBV7-6 | TRBD1 | many | CASSLALPDRVKVIGSNEQFF | TGTGCCAGCAGCTTAGCTCTCCCGGACAGGGTTAAAGTGATAGGGAGCAATGAGCAGTTCTTC
TRBJ2-3 | 15 | TRBV12-3/TRBV12-4 | TRBD1 | few | CASSPTGSHTDTQYF | TGTGCCAGCAGCCCGACAGGGAGCCACACAGATACGCAGTATTTT
TRBJ2-5 | 13 | TRBV6-6 | TRBD1 | few | CASEGQGEETQYF | TGTGCCAGCGAAGGACAGGGTGAAGAGACCCAGTACTTC
TRBJ2-1 | 15 | TRBV6-1 | TRBD2 | - | CASSYGTLGGGEQFF | TGTGCCAGCAGTTACGGTACCTTGGGCGGGGGTGAGCAGTTCTTC
TRBJ2-5 | 15 | TRBV5-5 | - | few | CASSLARGMQETQYF | TGTGCCAGCAGCTTGGCGAGGGGCATGCAAGAGACCCAGTACTTC
TRBJ1-6 | 15 | TRBV7-9 | - | few | CASSLFGQHNSPLHF | TGTGCCAGCAGCTTATTTGGACAGCATAATTCACCCCTCCACTTT
TRBJ2-3 | 17 | TRBV25-1 | TRBD2 | - | CARTGTSGGPSTDTQYF | TGTGCCAGAACCGGGACTAGCGGGGGCCCTAGCACAGATACGCAGTATTTT
TRBJ1-1 | 16 | TRBV6-6 | TRBD1 | medium-sized | CASSYKRDRRNTEAFF | TGTGCCAGCAGTTACAAGAGGGACAGGAGAAACACTGAAGCTTTCTTT
TRBJ2-7 | 14 | TRBV29-1 | - | once | CSVVRGDTTYEQYF | TGCAGCGTTGTGAGGGGGGACACGACCTACGAGCAGTACTTC
TRBJ2-7 | 14 | TRBV5-1 | - | once | CASSLHTDTYEQYF | TGCGCCAGCAGCTTACACACGGACACCTACGAGCAGTACTTC
TRBJ1-1 | 15 | TRBV7-9 | TRBD1 | - | CASSPPGQLNTEAFF | TGTGCCAGCAGCCCTCCGGGACAGCTGAACACTGAAGCTTTCTTT
TRBJ2-1 | 15 | TRBV29-1 | TRBD1 | - | CSVEEEQGVYNEQFF | TGCAGCGTTGAAGAGGAACAGGGGGTCTACAATGAGCAGTTCTTC
TRBJ2-3 | 16 | TRBV7-9 | TRBD2 | few | CASSFLAGAFTDTQYF | TGTGCCAGCAGCTTCCTAGCGGGGGCCTTCACAGATACGCAGTATTTT
TRBJ2-1 | 16 | TRBV28 | TRBD1 | - | CASSFPGQGTRDEQFF | TGTGCCAGCAGTTTTCCGGGACAGGGGACCAGGGATGAGCAGTTCTTC
TRBJ1-1 | 16 | TRBV7-2 | - | many | CASSLGPYVGNTEAFF | TGTGCCAGCAGCTTAGGACCTTACGTCGGGAACACTGAAGCTTTCTTT
TRBJ1-1 | 11 | TRBV7-8 | - | many | CASSLDTEAFF | TGTGCCAGCAGCTTGGACACTGAAGCTTTCTTT
TRBJ1-2 | 14 | TRBV19 | - | - | CASSIVPGAYGYTF | TGTGCCAGTAGTATAGTTCCAGGGGCTTATGGCTACACCTTC
TRBJ2-5 | 12 | TRBV2 | - | - | CASRGTLETQYF | TGTGCCAGCAGGGGGACATTGGAGACCCAGTACTTC
TRBJ1-1 | 20 | TRBV6-5 | TRBD1 | once | CASSYLVRGRRSQLNTEAFF | TGTGCCAGCAGTTACTTGGTCAGGGGGCGACGCTCTCAATTGAACACTGAAGCTTTCTTT
TRBJ1-2 | 12 | TRBV28 | - | few | CASSFPRGAGSF | TGTGCCAGCAGTTTCCCCAGGGGCGCAGGTTCCTTC
TRBJ1-1 | 15 | TRBV9 | TRBD1 | few | CASSVTTGGETEAFF | TGTGCCAGCAGCGTAACCACAGGGGGAGAGACTGAAGCTTTCTTT